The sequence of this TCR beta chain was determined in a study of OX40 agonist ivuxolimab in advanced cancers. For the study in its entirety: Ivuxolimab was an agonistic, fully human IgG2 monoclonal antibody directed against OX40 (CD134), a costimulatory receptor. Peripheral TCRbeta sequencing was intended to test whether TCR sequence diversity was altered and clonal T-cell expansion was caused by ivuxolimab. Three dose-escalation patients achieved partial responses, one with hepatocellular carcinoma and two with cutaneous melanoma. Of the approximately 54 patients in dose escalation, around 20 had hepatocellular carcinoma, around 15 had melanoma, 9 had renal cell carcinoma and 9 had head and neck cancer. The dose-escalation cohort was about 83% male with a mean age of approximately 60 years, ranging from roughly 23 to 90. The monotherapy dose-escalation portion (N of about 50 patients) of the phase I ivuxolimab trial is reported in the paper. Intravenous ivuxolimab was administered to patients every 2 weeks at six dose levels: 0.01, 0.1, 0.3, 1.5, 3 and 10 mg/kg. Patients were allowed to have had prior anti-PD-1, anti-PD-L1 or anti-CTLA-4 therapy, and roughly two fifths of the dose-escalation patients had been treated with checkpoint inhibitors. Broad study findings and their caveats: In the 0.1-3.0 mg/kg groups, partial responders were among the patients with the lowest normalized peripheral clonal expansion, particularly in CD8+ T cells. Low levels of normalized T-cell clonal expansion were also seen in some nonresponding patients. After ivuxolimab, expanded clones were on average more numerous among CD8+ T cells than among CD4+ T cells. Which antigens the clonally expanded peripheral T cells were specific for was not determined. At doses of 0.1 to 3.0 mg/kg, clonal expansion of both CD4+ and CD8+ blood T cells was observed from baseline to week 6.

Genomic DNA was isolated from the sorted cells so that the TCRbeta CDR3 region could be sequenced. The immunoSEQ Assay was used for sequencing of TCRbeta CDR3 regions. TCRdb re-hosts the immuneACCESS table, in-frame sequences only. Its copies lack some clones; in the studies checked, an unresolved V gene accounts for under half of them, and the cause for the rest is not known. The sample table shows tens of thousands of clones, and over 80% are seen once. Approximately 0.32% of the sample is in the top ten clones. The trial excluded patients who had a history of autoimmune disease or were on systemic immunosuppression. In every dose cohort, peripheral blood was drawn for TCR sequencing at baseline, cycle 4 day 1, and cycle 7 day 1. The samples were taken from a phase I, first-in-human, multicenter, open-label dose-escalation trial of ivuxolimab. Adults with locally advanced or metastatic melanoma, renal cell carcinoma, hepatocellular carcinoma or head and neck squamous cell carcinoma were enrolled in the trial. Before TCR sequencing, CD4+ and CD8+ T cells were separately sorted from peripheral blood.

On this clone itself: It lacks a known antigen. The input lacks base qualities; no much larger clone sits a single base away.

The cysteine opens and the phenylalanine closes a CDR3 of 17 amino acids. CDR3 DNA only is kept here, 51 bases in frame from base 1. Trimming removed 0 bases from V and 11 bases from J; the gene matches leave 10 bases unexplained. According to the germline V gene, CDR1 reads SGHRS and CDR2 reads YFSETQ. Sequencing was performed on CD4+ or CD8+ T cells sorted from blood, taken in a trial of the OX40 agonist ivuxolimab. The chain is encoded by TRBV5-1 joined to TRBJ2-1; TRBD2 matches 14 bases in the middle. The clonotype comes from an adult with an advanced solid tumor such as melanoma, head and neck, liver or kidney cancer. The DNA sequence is TGCGCCAGCAGCTTGGGATTCGGGACTAGCGGGGGAGCTAAGCAGTTCTTC. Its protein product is CASSLGFGTSGGAKQFF.